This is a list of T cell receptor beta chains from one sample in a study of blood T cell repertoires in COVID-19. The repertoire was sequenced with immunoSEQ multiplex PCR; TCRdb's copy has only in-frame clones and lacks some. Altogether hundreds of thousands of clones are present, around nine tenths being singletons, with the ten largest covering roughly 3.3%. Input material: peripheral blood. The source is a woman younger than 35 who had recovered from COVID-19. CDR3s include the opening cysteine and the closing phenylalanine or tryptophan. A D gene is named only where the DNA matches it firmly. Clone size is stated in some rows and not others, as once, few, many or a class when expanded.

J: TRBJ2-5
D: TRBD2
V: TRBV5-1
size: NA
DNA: TGCGCCAGCAGCCCGGGACTAGCGGGACAAGAGACCCAGTACTTC
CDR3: CASSPGLAGQETQYF

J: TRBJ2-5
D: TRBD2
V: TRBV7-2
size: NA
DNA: TGTGCCAGCAGGCTAACTAGCGGGGGGGCCAGCTCGGAGACCCAGTACTTC
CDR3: CASRLTSGGASSETQYF

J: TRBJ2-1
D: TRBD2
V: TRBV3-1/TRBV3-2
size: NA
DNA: TGTGCCAGCAGCCAAGCTAGCGGGAAACCCGAGCAGTTCTTC
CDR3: CASSQASGKPEQFF

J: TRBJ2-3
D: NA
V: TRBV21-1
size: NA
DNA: TGTGCCAGCAGACGGAAAGCGGGAGGGCCAGATACGCAGTATTTT
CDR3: CASRRKAGGPDTQYF

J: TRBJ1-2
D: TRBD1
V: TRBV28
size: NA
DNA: TGTGCCAGCAGGACCTTACAGGGGAACTATGGCTACACCTTC
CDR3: CASRTLQGNYGYTF

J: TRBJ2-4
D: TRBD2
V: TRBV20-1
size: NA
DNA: TGCAGTGCTAGTCCTAGCGGGAGGAAAAACATTCAGTACTTC
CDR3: CSASPSGRKNIQYF

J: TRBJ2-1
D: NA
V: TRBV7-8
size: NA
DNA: TGTGCCAGCAGCGAGTCTTACAATGAGCAGTTCTTC
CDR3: CASSESYNEQFF

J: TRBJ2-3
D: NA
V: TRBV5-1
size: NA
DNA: TGCGCCAGCAGCTCCGACACCAACACAGATACGCAGTATTTT
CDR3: CASSSDTNTDTQYF

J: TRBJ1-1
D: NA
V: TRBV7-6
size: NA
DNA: TGTGCCAGCAGCTTAGCAGGGAGTTCGGCTGAAGCTTTCTTT
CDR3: CASSLAGSSAEAFF

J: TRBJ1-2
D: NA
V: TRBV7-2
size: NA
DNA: TGTGCCAGCAGCTTAGGCAGCTATGGCTACACCTTC
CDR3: CASSLGSYGYTF

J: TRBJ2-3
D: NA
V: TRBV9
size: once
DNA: TGTGCCAGCAGCGTAGTTGGGGGCTTGGCAGATACGCAGTATTTT
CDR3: CASSVVGGLADTQYF

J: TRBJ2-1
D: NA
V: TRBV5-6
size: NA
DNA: TGTGCCAGCAGCTTTAATGAGGATGAGCAGTTCTTC
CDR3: CASSFNEDEQFF

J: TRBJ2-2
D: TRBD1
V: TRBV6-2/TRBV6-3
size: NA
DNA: TGTGCCAGCAGTACTACAGGGGACACCGGGGAGCTGTTTTTT
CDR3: CASSTTGDTGELFF

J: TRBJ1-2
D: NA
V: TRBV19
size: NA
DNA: TGTGCCAGTAGGTCGGACGGATCCCGGGGGTTGGGTGGCTACACCTTC
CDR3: CASRSDGSRGLGGYTF

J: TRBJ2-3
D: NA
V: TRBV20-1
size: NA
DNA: TGCAGTGCTAGTCGTGGACAACCCACAGATACGCAGTATTTT
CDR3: CSASRGQPTDTQYF

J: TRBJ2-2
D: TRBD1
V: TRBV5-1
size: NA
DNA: TGCGCCAGCAGTTCCGGGACAGGGCGGACCGGGGAGCTGTTTTTT
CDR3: CASSSGTGRTGELFF

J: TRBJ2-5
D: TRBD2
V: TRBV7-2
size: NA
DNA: TGTGCCAGCAGCGAAAAGCGGGAGTACTTGGAGACCCAGTACTTC
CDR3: CASSEKREYLETQYF

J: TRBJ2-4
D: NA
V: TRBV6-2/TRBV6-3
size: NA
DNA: TGTGCCAGCAGTCCGCAGGGGAACTTTGGAAACATTCAGTACTTC
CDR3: CASSPQGNFGNIQYF

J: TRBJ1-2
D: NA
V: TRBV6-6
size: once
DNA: TGTGCCAGCAGTTACATCGACACAGGAGGCTACACCTTC
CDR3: CASSYIDTGGYTF

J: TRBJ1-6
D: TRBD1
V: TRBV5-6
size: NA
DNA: TGTGCCAGCAGCTTCAGGGGGTGGAATTCACCCCTCCACTTT
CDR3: CASSFRGWNSPLHF

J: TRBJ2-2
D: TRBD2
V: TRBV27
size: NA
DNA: TGTGCCAGCACCGCGGGACTAGCGGGAAACACCGGGGAGCTGTTTTTT
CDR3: CASTAGLAGNTGELFF

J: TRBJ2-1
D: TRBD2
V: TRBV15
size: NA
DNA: TGTGCCACCAGCGGGCTAGCGGGAGGCGGTCGGGACAATGAGCAGTTCTTC
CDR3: CATSGLAGGGRDNEQFF

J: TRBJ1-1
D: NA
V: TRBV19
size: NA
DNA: TGTGCCAGTAGTACTCCAAGTAGCACTGAAGCTTTCTTT
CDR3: CASSTPSSTEAFF

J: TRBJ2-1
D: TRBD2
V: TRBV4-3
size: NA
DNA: TGCGCCAGCAGCCAAGACGGGGGACTAGCGGGAGTCGGCGAGCAGTTCTTC
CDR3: CASSQDGGLAGVGEQFF

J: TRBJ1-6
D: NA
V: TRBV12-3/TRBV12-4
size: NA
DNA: TGTGCCAGCAGTTTAGGCGCTTCACCCCTCCACTTT
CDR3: CASSLGASPLHF

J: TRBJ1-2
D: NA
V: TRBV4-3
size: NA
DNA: TGCGCCAGCAGCGGGTCCTTCGGGATGATGGCCTATGGCTACACCTTC
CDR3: CASSGSFGMMAYGYTF

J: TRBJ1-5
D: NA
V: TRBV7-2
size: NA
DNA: TGTGCCAGCAGCTTATCGGCAGGCTTCAATCAGCCCCAGCATTTT
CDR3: CASSLSAGFNQPQHF

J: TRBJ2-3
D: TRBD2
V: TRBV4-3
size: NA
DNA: TGCGCTTCTCGGAGGGCGGGAGGCACAGATACGCAGTATTTT
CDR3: CASRRAGGTDTQYF

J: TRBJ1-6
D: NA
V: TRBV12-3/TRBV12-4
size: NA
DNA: TGTGCCAGCAGTTTAGGTCGGTCACCCCTCCACTTT
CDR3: CASSLGRSPLHF

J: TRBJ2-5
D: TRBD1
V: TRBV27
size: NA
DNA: TGTGCCAGCAGCCCGACAGGGTATTCAACCCAGTACTTC
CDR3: CASSPTGYSTQYF

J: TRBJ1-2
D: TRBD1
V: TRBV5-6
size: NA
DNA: TGTGCCAGCAGCTCCCTACAGGGGAACTATGGCTACACCTTC
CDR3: CASSSLQGNYGYTF

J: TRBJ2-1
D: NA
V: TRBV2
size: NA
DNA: TGTGCCTGCGGACTGTACAATGAGCAGTTCTTC
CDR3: CACGLYNEQFF

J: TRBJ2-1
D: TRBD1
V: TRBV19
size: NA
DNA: TGTGCCAGTAGTTCAACCGGGACAGGTTTTAATGAGCAGTTCTTC
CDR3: CASSSTGTGFNEQFF

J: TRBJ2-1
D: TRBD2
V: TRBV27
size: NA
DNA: TGTGCCAGCAGTTCCCACCTAGCGGGTTTAGAAACCGAGTTCTTC
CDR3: CASSSHLAGLETEFF

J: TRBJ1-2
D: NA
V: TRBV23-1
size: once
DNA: TGCGCCAGCGGCCGTGCCGTGCAGTCATACGGCTACACCTTC
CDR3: CASGRAVQSYGYTF

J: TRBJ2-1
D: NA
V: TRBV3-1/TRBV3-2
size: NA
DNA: TGTGCCAGCAGCCAAGATCGGGTCTACAATGAGCAGTTCTTC
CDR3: CASSQDRVYNEQFF

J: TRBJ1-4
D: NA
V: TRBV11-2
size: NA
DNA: TGTGCCACGAAGCGGGTCGTGGGCGAAAAACTGTTTTTT
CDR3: CATKRVVGEKLFF

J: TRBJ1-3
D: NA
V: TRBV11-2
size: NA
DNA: TGTGCCAGCAGCTTAGATTATCCAGGGATCATAGCTGGAAACACCATATATTTT
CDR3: CASSLDYPGIIAGNTIYF

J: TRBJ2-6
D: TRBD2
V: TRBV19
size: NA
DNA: TGTGCCAGTAGTACCCACGACTCAAGCGGGGTCTCTGGGGCCAACGTCCTGACTTTC
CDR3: CASSTHDSSGVSGANVLTF

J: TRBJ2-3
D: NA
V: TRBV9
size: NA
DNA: TGTGCCAGCAGCGTAGACGGTGCGGGCACAGATACGCAGTATTTT
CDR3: CASSVDGAGTDTQYF